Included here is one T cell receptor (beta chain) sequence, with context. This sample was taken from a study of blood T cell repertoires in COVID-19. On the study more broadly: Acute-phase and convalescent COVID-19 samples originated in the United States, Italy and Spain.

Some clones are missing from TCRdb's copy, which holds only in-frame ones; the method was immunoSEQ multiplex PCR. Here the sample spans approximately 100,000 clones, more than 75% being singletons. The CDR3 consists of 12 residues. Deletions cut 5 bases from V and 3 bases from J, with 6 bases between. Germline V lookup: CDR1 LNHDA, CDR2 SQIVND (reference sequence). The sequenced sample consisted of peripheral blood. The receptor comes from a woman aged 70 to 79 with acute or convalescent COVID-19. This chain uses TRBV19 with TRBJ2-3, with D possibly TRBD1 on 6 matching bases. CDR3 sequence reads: CASSQGTDTQYF. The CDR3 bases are TGTGCCAGTAGTCAGGGGACAGATACGCAGTATTTT.